This T cell receptor (beta chain) was sequenced for a study of CD8 T cells in Susac syndrome. Findings and caveats of the study: In its TCR sequencing and HLA analysis, the study acknowledged that the number of individuals was relatively small.

Matching for age and sex applied to the controls, who were healthy donors. FACS enriched CD8+ TEMRA cells, while bulk CD8+ and CD4+ were negatively isolated. Trimming took 8 bases from V and 3 from J, leaving 8 bases between them. There are 11 residues in the CDR3. CDR1 MNHEY and CDR2 SMNVEV come from the germline V gene (reference sequence). Regarding this clonotype: Its target is not known.

With random hexamers, 0.5 to 1 ug RNA was reverse transcribed. Amplification of TCR beta CDR3 spanned 54 Vbeta and 13 Jbeta via immunoSEQ multiplex PCR. TCRdb reprocessed the immunoSEQ multiplex PCR reads via MiXCR and lists one record per CDR3 protein. The sample lists fewer than 150,000 distinct CDR3 sequences; around 94% were seen once. The chain joins TRBV27 to TRBJ2-7, with D possibly being TRBD2 (5 bases). Sequencing was carried out using CD8+ T cells from PBMCs. The clonotype comes from a human donor in good health. This CDR3 is CASGGGYEQYF. CDR3 DNA: TGTGCCAGCGGAGGAGGCTACGAGCAGTACTTC.